This T cell receptor beta chain was documented in a study of cytomegalovirus exposure and HLA in healthy donors. Details on this clone: The antigen remains unidentified.

General study findings and limits: Common viral pathogens were later found to be apparently linked to several of the most significant clusters. For most TCR sequences rarity was the rule, although some public TCRs occurred in many donors. An analysis done earlier found most TCR beta V segments productive about 90% or about 30% of the time. Using a false discovery rate of 0.05, a later analysis showed that 16,000 or so TCR beta sequences were associated with HLA alleles.

Researchers ran the PCR with 60 Vbeta and 13 Jbeta primers. Sequencing was performed with immunoSEQ multiplex PCR; in TCRdb, only in-frame clones are kept and a portion is missing. The table includes about 100,000 clones, around two thirds detected once. This CDR3 is 15 amino acids long. The V and J ends lost 1 base and 7 bases respectively, with 13 bases between them. Germline V lookup: CDR1 LGHNT, CDR2 FRNRAP. The V gene is TRBV12-5, the J gene TRBJ2-2; no reliable D call. The source of this sequence is a man aged 25-40 years in good health and CMV-seropositive. The sample was PBMCs. The CDR3 DNA sequence: TGTGCTAGTGGTTTGGACCCTCTCTCGGGCGGGGAGCTGTTTTTT. This sequence encodes CASGLDPLSGGELFF.